This T cell receptor beta chain is drawn from a study of cytomegalovirus exposure and HLA in healthy donors (dated 2017 in TCRdb). About the study as a whole: A later analysis indicated that the 120 validation repertoires were generated on the platform also employed for the 700 or so repertoires of the first cohort. The study aimed to test whether cataloging public T cell receptors could reveal signatures of past pathogen exposure. Along with the roughly 610-subject first cohort, a separate validation cohort of over 90 different subjects was used. To predict cytomegalovirus infection status, the study combined high-throughput TCR immunosequencing, statistical association of individual TCRs with disease status, and machine learning.

The library was obtained by the immunoSEQ multiplex PCR assay. Turning to the authors' computational methods: A statistical classification framework was built for diagnosing cytomegalovirus status from the catalog of TCR beta chain sequences. In TCRdb, the immuneACCESS table is reduced to in-frame sequences with V and J assigned. These tables do not hold every clone; where another copy was compared, an unresolved V gene accounts for under half, and the others remain unexplained. V and J calls and clone size are given by that table; D and trimming were obtained from the DNA. The sample data list more than 300,000 clones, and 80% to 90% of these were observed just once. The ten largest clones take up 0.65% to 0.95% of the sample. Concerning this clone itself: Its antigen remains undetermined. No qualities accompany the bases; no much larger clone lies one base away.

The donors were included in the validation cohort of approximately 130 subjects, a group kept apart from the 666-subject first cohort. Reading the germline V gene gives CDR1 MDHEN and CDR2 SYDVKM. Trimmed from V: 9 bases; trimmed from J: 0 bases; junction bases lacking a gene match: 4. The CDR3 has 13 amino acids, counting the end cysteine and phenylalanine. The CDR3 DNA has 39 bases and is translated from base 1. Summary of the overall study and its limitations: The authors suggested that the approach could potentially be extended to other disease states and immunological phenotypes. A later analysis had no HLA typing for the validation cohort, so co-occurrence there was scored across all 110 or so repertoires. A total of about 180 TCR beta chains were listed by the study as associated with cytomegalovirus. Most TCR sequences were observed very rarely across donors, whereas some public TCRs were present in many individuals. Of the cluster scores, roughly 95% were above 0 in a later analysis, which found that TCRs clustered in the first cohort also tended to co-occur in the 95 to 150 validation repertoires. The classifier was reported to diagnose cytomegalovirus status with high specificity and sensitivity in both the original and validation cohorts. A few of the identified cytomegalovirus-associated TCR beta chains were confirmed in vitro to be specific for cytomegalovirus antigens.

This sequence originates from a woman aged 18-29 years in good health and CMV-seronegative. The chain joins TRBV28 to TRBJ2-7, with 8 central nucleotides matching TRBD1. The sequenced sample was PBMCs. Read as DNA, the sequence is TGTGCCAGTACAGACAGGGGCTCCTACGAGCAGTACTTC. This gives the protein CASTDRGSYEQYF.